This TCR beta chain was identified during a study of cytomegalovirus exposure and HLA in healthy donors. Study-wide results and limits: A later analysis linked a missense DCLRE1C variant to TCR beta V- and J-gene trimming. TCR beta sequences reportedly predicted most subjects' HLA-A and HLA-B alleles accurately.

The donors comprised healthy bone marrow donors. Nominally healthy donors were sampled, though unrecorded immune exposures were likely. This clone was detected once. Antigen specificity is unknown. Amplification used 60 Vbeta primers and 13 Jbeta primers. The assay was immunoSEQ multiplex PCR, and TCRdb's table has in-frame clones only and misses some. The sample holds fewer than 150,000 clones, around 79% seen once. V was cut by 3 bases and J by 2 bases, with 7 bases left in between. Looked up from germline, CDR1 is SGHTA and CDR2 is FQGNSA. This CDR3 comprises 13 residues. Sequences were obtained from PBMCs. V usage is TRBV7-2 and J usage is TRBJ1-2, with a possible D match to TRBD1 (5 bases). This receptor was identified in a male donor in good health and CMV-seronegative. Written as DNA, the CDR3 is TGTGCCAGCAGCTTTACAGGCAACTATGGCTACACCTTC. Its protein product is CASSFTGNYGYTF.